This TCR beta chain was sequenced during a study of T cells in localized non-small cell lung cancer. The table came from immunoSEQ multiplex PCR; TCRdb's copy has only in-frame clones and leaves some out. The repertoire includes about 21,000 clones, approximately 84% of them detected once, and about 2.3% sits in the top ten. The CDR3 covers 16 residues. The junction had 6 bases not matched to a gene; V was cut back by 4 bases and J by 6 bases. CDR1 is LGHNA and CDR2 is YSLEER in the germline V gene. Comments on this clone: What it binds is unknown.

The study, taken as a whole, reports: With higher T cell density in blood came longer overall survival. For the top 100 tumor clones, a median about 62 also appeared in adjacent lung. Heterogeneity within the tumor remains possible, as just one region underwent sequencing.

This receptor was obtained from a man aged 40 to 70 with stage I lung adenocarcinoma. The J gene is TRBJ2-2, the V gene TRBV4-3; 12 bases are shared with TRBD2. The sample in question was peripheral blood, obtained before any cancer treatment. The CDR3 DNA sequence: TGCGCCAGCAGCCGAAGACTAGCGGGAGTAGCCGGGGAGCTGTTTTTT. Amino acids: CASSRRLAGVAGELFF.